One sample yielded the 24 T cell receptor beta chains listed below, sequenced in a study of PD-1 blockade in classical Hodgkin lymphoma. The data were produced by immunoSEQ multiplex PCR, yet TCRdb's version contains in-frame clones alone and is incomplete. The data contain roughly 150,000 clones, around four fifths of them seen just once; the ten biggest clones take up over 7.5%. Brentuximab vedotin exposure varied, and every patient relapsed after autologous stem cell transplantation. The material sequenced was peripheral blood mononuclear cells (PBMCs), taken before the second cycle of nivolumab. Receptors were obtained from a human donor with classical Hodgkin lymphoma.

This clone came up once. The chain links TRBV10-3 to TRBJ1-1; 9 positions agree with TRBD1. The CDR3 extends over 13 amino acids. After removal of 3 bases from V and 6 bases from J, the junction contained 2 bases not matched to a gene. Germline V lookup: CDR1 ENHRY, CDR2 SYGVKD. CDR3 coding DNA: TGTGCCATCAGTGAACAGGGGGCGGCTGAAGCTTTCTTT. Amino acid sequence: CAISEQGAAEAFF.

This chain uses TRBV6-1 with TRBJ2-6; 11 nucleotides agree with TRBD2. V was pared by 2 bases and J by 3 bases, with 6 bases of the junction left unmatched. Germline loops: CDR1 MNHNS, CDR2 SASEGT. The length of the CDR3 is 18 residues. The CDR3 is CASSETSGGEGGANVLTF. In DNA form, the CDR3 reads TGTGCCAGCAGTGAAACTAGCGGGGGAGAGGGTGGGGCCAACGTCCTGACTTTC.

The V gene is TRBV7-2, the J gene TRBJ2-5; D remains unclear. Near its end, the DNA agrees better with TRBJ2-7, so the J call may be wrong. This CDR3 has 11 residues. Germline V gives CDR1 SGHTA, CDR2 FQGNSA. The CDR3, as DNA: TGTGCCAGCAGCGCCTACTACGAGCAGTACTTC. Translated, it gives CASSAYYEQYF.

This chain uses TRBV5-1 with TRBJ2-1, with D perhaps matching TRBD2 (7 bases). Trimming took 4 bases from V and 6 from J, leaving 23 bases between them. CDR1 is SGHRS and CDR2 is YFSETQ in the germline V gene. This CDR3 region has 17 residues. The CDR3 DNA sequence: TGCGCCAGCAGCCGCTTGGTCTCGGGGGGCCGATCCAATGAGCAGTTCTTC. It translates to CASSRLVSGGRSNEQFF.

The chain couples TRBV15 to TRBJ1-5; no reliable D call. Germline CDR1 is LNHNV and CDR2 is YYDKDF (reference sequence). The CDR3 is 14 residues long. Trimming pared 1 base from V and 1 base from J, leaving 5 bases between. The CDR3 nucleotides read TGTGCCACCAGCAGAGGGACCAGCAATCAGCCCCAGCATTTT. It codes for CATSRGTSNQPQHF.

The chain has TRBV1 and TRBJ1-5; TRBD1 reflects the table's D call only, with no check against the DNA. TRBV1 is a pseudogene segment. The CDR3 is 16 amino acids. As DNA, the CDR3 is TGCACCAGCAGCCAAGAGAGGGGGTGGCGCAATCAGCCCCAGCATTTT. This codes for CTSSQERGWRNQPQHF.

This sequence joins TRBV11-3 and TRBJ2-1; D is ambiguous. The germline V gene encodes CDR1 SGHNT and CDR2 YENEEA. The CDR3 consists of 13 residues. V dropped 6 bases and J dropped 3 bases, with 9 bases sitting between them. CDR3 residues: CASSRRGYNEQFF. In nucleotides, the CDR3 is TGTGCCAGCAGTCGGCGCGGCTACAATGAGCAGTTCTTC.

The rearrangement joins TRBV5-1 to TRBJ2-5, with D maybe TRBD1 (6 bases). This CDR3 contains 14 residues. CDR1 and CDR2 from the germline V gene are SGHRS and YFSETQ. The V and J ends lost 0 bases and 1 base respectively, with 7 bases between them. This CDR3 reads CASSLVQGQETQYF. As DNA, the CDR3 is TGCGCCAGCAGCTTGGTACAGGGCCAAGAGACCCAGTACTTC.

Only a few counts were recorded for this clone. The chain carries TRBV5-5 and TRBJ1-5; 11 nucleotides match TRBD1. The germline gives CDR1 SGHKS, CDR2 YYEKEE (reference sequence). This CDR3 has 16 amino acids. Trimming took 3 bases from V and 3 from J; bases not matched to a gene: 5. The CDR3 DNA reads TGTGCCAGCAGCTGGGGGACAGGGGGGAACAATCAGCCCCAGCATTTT. Its protein product is CASSWGTGGNNQPQHF.

The chain has TRBV5-5 and TRBJ1-1; TRBD1 might be the D (5 bases). Trimming stripped 0 bases from V and 5 bases from J, with 14 bases between. Germline CDR1 SGHKS, CDR2 YYEKEE (reference sequence). The CDR3 contains 15 residues. In nucleotides, the CDR3 is TGTGCCAGCAGCTTGGAGAGGGGAAGGAAAACTGAAGCTTTCTTT. This sequence encodes CASSLERGRKTEAFF.

This rearrangement joins TRBV19 to TRBJ2-3; D might be TRBD1 (6 bases). The germline V gene has CDR1 LNHDA and CDR2 SQIVND (reference sequence). The CDR3 length is 13 residues. V lost 6 bases to trimming and J lost 0 bases, with 7 bases between them. CDR3 sequence reads: CASRDRSTDTQYF. The CDR3 nucleotides are TGTGCCAGTAGGGACAGAAGCACAGATACGCAGTATTTT.

To note about this clone: The sample contains more than one DNA sequence encoding this CDR3. The chain links TRBV9 to TRBJ2-3; no clear D gene. The CDR3 is 14 residues long. Trimming pared 0 bases from V and 0 bases from J, leaving 5 bases between. Germline CDR1 and CDR2: SGDLS and YYNGEE. The CDR3 is CASSVGQSTDTQYF. Here the CDR3 DNA reads TGTGCCAGCAGCGTAGGGCAGAGCACAGATACGCAGTATTTT. Together with reference TRBV9 and TRBJ2-3, the CDR3 gives the full variable domain: DSGVTQTPKHLITATGQRVTLRCSPRSGDLSVYWYQQSLDQGLQFLIQYYNGEERAKGNILERFSAQQFPDLHSELNLSSLELGDSALYFCASSVGQSTDTQYFGPGTRLTVL.

The rearrangement uses TRBV7-2 and TRBJ2-2; D not resolved. V shed 6 bases and J shed 1 base, with 15 bases lying between them. Per the germline V gene, CDR1 is SGHTA and CDR2 is FQGNSA. CDR3 length equals 16 residues. The CDR3 protein is CASSGHNSKNTGELFF. The CDR3 coding sequence is TGTGCCAGCAGTGGGCATAACAGCAAGAACACCGGGGAGCTGTTTTTT.

J is TRBJ2-2 and V is TRBV7-2; tentatively, D is TRBD1 (7 bases). The V end was cut by 4 bases, the J end by 7 bases, with 16 bases between. The CDR3 loop spans 15 amino acids. CDR1 is SGHTA and CDR2 is FQGNSA in the germline V gene. The CDR3: CASSYWTGGNGELFF. The CDR3 DNA reads as TGTGCCAGCAGCTACTGGACAGGAGGGAACGGGGAGCTGTTTTTT. Full variable domain (remainder filled in from reference TRBV7-2 and TRBJ2-2): GAGVSQSPSNKVTEKGKDVELRCDPISGHTALYWYRQSLGQGLEFLIYFQGNSAPDKSGLPSDRFSAERTGGSVSTLTIQRTQQEDSAVYLCASSYWTGGNGELFFGEGSRLTVL.

The table lists this clone with a count of one. The J gene is TRBJ2-5, the V gene TRBV2; D perhaps matches TRBD2 (6 bases). Trimming cost V 7 bases and J 5 bases, with 8 bases left between them. The CDR3 totals 11 residues. Germline assignment: CDR1 SNHLY and CDR2 FYNNEI. The CDR3 DNA reads TGTGCCAGCACGGGAGCGGAGACCCAGTACTTC. Translated: CASTGAETQYF.

The chain joins TRBV29-1 to TRBJ2-7; 11 bases fit TRBD2. The germline CDR1 and CDR2 sequences are SQVTM and ANQGSEA. The CDR3 contains 13 residues. V trimming: 5 bases; J trimming: 5 bases; junction bases outside the gene matches: 5. The CDR3 protein is CSVRVSGRDEQYF. The CDR3 DNA follows: TGCAGCGTTCGGGTTAGCGGGAGGGACGAGCAGTACTTC.

This chain connects TRBV28 to TRBJ2-1; 9 positions match TRBD1. V shed 7 bases and J 7 bases; nucleotides not matched to a gene: 14. The germline CDR1 and CDR2 sequences are MDHEN and SYDVKM. The CDR3 covers 16 residues. CDR3 loop: CASIETGGSFWNEQFF. For the CDR3, the DNA is TGTGCCAGCATTGAGACAGGGGGTAGCTTTTGGAATGAGCAGTTCTTC. The full variable domain, completed using reference TRBV28 and TRBJ2-1, is DVKVTQSSRYLVKRTGEKVFLECVQDMDHENMFWYRQDPGLGLRLIYFSYDVKMKEKGDIPEGYSVSREKKERFSLILESASTNQTSMYLCASIETGGSFWNEQFFGPGTRLTVL.

In this sample, this clone turned up many times. The sample carries other DNA sequences with the same CDR3. V gene TRBV5-1 combines with J gene TRBJ2-3, with D unresolved. Germline-derived CDR1 and CDR2 are SGHRS and YFSETQ. The germline V and J ends were trimmed by 1 base and 7 bases, with 4 bases remaining between them. This CDR3 region has 11 residues. The CDR3 here is CASSLINTQYF. The CDR3 DNA is TGCGCCAGCAGCTTGATAAATACGCAGTATTTT.

The CDR3 nucleotides read TGTGCCAGCAGTCTGGGACAGGGGCTAACCAATGAGCAGTTCTTC. It translates to CASSLGQGLTNEQFF. The J gene is TRBJ2-1, the V gene TRBV2, with 10 bases matching TRBD1. The CDR3 extends over 15 amino acids. The germline CDR1 and CDR2 sequences are SNHLY and FYNNEI. The V gene end was trimmed by 5 bases and the J gene end by 6 bases; junction bases not matched to a gene: 7.

The CDR3 nucleotides read TGTGCCAGCAGCCAAGGGGCCGATACGCAGTATTTT. Translated: CASSQGADTQYF. The chain carries TRBV16 and TRBJ2-3, with D maybe TRBD1 (5 bases). Germline loops: CDR1 KGHSY, CDR2 FQNENV. CDR3 length: 12 amino acids. Trimming removed 2 bases from V and 6 bases from J, with 6 bases in between. The entire variable domain, with the rest obtained from reference TRBV16 and TRBJ2-3, is as follows: GEEVAQTPKHLVRGEGQKAKLYCAPIKGHSYVFWYQQVLKNEFKFLISFQNENVFDETGMPKERFSAKCLPNSPCSLEIQATKLEDSAVYFCASSQGADTQYFGPGTRLTVL.

The chain recombines TRBV7-9 with TRBJ1-6; D possibly corresponds to TRBD1 (5 bases). Germline loops: CDR1 SEHNR, CDR2 FQNEAQ (reference sequence). V was cut by 2 bases and J by 7 bases, with 12 bases left in between. The CDR3 has 15 residues. CDR3: CASSLLTGPNSPLHF. As DNA, the CDR3 is TGTGCCAGCAGCTTATTAACAGGTCCAAATTCACCCCTCCACTTT.

The rearrangement joins TRBV7-9 to TRBJ2-2; D ambiguous. This CDR3 has 14 residues. V was clipped by 2 bases and J by 4 bases, with 8 bases between them. The germline V gene has CDR1 SEHNR and CDR2 FQNEAQ (reference sequence). Here the CDR3 DNA reads TGTGCCAGCAGCTTAAAAGGGCCCACCGGGGAGCTGTTTTTT. This sequence encodes CASSLKGPTGELFF.

This chain links TRBV4-2 with TRBJ2-7; 9 nucleotides line up with TRBD2. Germline V gene data show CDR1 as LGHNA and CDR2 as YNFKEQ. This CDR3 contains 16 residues. J lost 3 bases, V lost 1 base, and 7 bases had no gene match. This chain's CDR3 is CASSQAALAGSYEQYF. Written as DNA, the CDR3 is TGTGCCAGCAGCCAAGCGGCTCTAGCGGGGAGCTACGAGCAGTACTTC.

This chain connects TRBV18 to TRBJ1-5; D not certain. This CDR3 spans 14 amino acids. Trimming took off 2 bases at V and 6 bases at J, with 11 bases between the two ends. Per germline, CDR1 KGHSH and CDR2 LQKENI. Here the CDR3 DNA reads TGTGCCAGCTCACCAACGGTCGTCCGTCAGCCCCAGCATTTT. Residues: CASSPTVVRQPQHF. The variable domain in full, completed from reference TRBV18 and TRBJ1-5, reads NAGVMQNPRHLVRRRGQEARLRCSPMKGHSHVYWYRQLPEEGLKFMVYLQKENIIDESGMPKERFSAEFPKEGPSILRIQQVVRGDSAAYFCASSPTVVRQPQHFGDGTRLSIL.